What follows are 18 T cell receptor beta chains derived from one specimen sequenced in a study of response to subunit inactivated influenza vaccine. TCRdb redid the calling of the RT-PCR reads with MiXCR, one entry per CDR3 protein. The sample lists hundreds of thousands of distinct CDR3 sequences; around 15% were seen once. Sequencing was performed on PBMCs from blood, taken about 14 days before vaccination. These receptors were obtained from a man aged 45-65 years who received an inactivated influenza vaccine.

The sample holds one count of this clonotype. The chain carries TRBV20-1 and TRBJ2-7, with D possibly being TRBD1 or TRBD2 (5 bases each). Trimming stripped 6 bases from V and 4 bases from J, with 13 bases between. Germline values: CDR1 DFQATT, CDR2 SNEGSKA (reference sequence). The CDR3 runs 12 residues. CDR3 loop: CSATRDLYEQYF. The CDR3 coding sequence is TGCAGTGCCACCCGGGACCTTTACGAGCAGTACTTC.

V gene TRBV5-5 combines with J gene TRBJ2-5; perhaps TRBD1 as D (5 bases). Trimming shortened V by 4 bases and J by 4 bases, and 20 bases separated the two germline ends. The CDR3 has 16 residues. Germline values: CDR1 SGHKS, CDR2 YYEKEE (reference sequence). In DNA form, the CDR3 reads TGTGCCAGCAGCCAACAGGATAATCAAATGAGAGAGACCCAGTACTTC. This sequence encodes CASSQQDNQMRETQYF.

This clonotype has a handful of counts. The rearrangement links TRBV9 to TRBJ2-5, with D possibly matching TRBD2 (6 bases). The CDR3 contains 17 residues. Trimming took off 6 bases at V and 4 bases at J, with 25 bases between the two ends. Per the germline V gene, CDR1 is SGDLS and CDR2 is YYNGEE. The DNA for the CDR3 is TGTGCCAGCACCCCATCAACCCAGGCGGGGAGTAGAGAGACCCAGTACTTC. Translated: CASTPSTQAGSRETQYF.

This clonotype has at least ten counts. The J gene is TRBJ2-4, the V gene TRBV27; 10 nucleotides align to TRBD2. Trimming at V came to 5 bases and at J to 10 bases, leaving 8 bases not matched to a gene. The germline CDR1 and CDR2 sequences are MNHEY and SMNVEV (reference sequence). The CDR3 is made up of 14 amino acids. This chain's CDR3 is CASSPSSGSRIQYF. The DNA of the CDR3 is TGTGCCAGCAGTCCCTCTAGCGGGAGCCGGATTCAGTACTTC.

This clonotype was observed at least ten times. This sequence joins TRBV6-1 and TRBJ2-2; D perhaps matches TRBD2 (6 bases). Germline lookup yields CDR1 MNHNS and CDR2 SASEGT. The CDR3 runs 14 residues. V gave up 6 bases and J gave up 2 bases, with 10 bases separating them. The CDR3 region has the DNA TGTGCCAGCAGGCCCGGGACTAACACCGGGGAGCTGTTTTTT. It specifies CASRPGTNTGELFF.

This clonotype was seen at least ten times. The chain carries TRBV4-1 and TRBJ2-3; 7 bases match TRBD1. The V gene end was trimmed by 1 base and the J gene end by 1 base; junction bases not matched to a gene: 8. Germline V gene data show CDR1 as MGHRA and CDR2 as YSYEKL. The CDR3 totals 17 residues. The CDR3 spells CASSQGEQGGGTDTQYF. DNA for the CDR3: TGCGCCAGCAGCCAAGGGGAGCAAGGGGGCGGCACAGATACGCAGTATTTT.

In its sample, this clonotype was seen a few times. The chain links TRBV29-1 to TRBJ2-1, with a possible D match to TRBD1 (6 bases). Germline V CDR1 and CDR2: SQVTM, ANQGSEA. CDR3 length equals 16 residues. The V and J ends lost 0 bases and 3 bases respectively, with 15 bases between them. The DNA for the CDR3 is TGCAGCGTTGAAGATACAGGGCTCTTCCTCTACAATGAGCAGTTCTTC. Encoded protein: CSVEDTGLFLYNEQFF.

This clonotype was seen a few times. The chain recombines TRBV5-1 with TRBJ2-7; D call uncertain. The CDR3 loop spans 14 amino acids. V was shortened by 0 bases and J by 3 bases, with 10 bases between the two germline ends. CDR1 SGHRS and CDR2 YFSETQ come from the germline V gene. The DNA of the CDR3 is TGCGCCAGCAGCTTGGATAACTTAAGCTACGAGCAGTACTTC. Translated, it gives CASSLDNLSYEQYF.

The V gene is TRBV24-1, the J gene TRBJ2-5, with a tentative D call TRBD1 (6 bases). Germline V CDR1 and CDR2: KGHDR, SFDVKD. The CDR3 is 15 amino acids. V lost 0 bases and J 2 bases, leaving 9 bases between the germline ends. CDR3 nucleotides: TGTGCCACCAGTGATTTGGGGCAGGGGCAAGAGACCCAGTACTTC. Protein product: CATSDLGQGQETQYF.

There are a few counts of this clonotype. The chain couples TRBV11-2 to TRBJ2-6; 7 bases line up with TRBD1. V was pared by 5 bases and J by 0 bases, with 10 bases of the junction left unmatched. Germline V gives CDR1 SGHAT, CDR2 FQNNGV. This CDR3 is 18 amino acids long. CDR3 loop: CASSDLAGGYSGANVLTF. DNA of the CDR3: TGTGCCAGCAGCGATCTAGCAGGGGGTTACTCTGGGGCCAACGTCCTGACTTTC.

This sequence joins TRBV7-8 and TRBJ2-5; D gene uncertain. V shed 6 bases and J shed 2 bases, with 16 bases lying between them. This CDR3 is 15 amino acids long. The germline V gene has CDR1 SGHVS and CDR2 FQNEAQ. CDR3: CASRPSTPLQETQYF. CDR3 coding DNA: TGTGCCAGCAGACCCTCCACACCCTTACAAGAGACCCAGTACTTC.

In its sample, this clonotype was seen a few times. The rearrangement links TRBV6-1 to TRBJ1-6; 8 nucleotides match TRBD1. CDR3 length: 14 residues. V shed 6 bases and J 10 bases; nucleotides not matched to a gene: 8. Germline assignment: CDR1 MNHNS and CDR2 SASEGT. The CDR3 DNA reads as TGTGCCAGCAGCCCCGACAGGGGTAGGTCACCCCTCCACTTT. Translating it yields CASSPDRGRSPLHF.

This clonotype has just a few counts. The genes are TRBV6-2 or TRBV6-3 and TRBJ2-1; tentatively, D is TRBD1 (6 bases). This CDR3 comprises 15 residues. The germline gives CDR1 MNHEY, CDR2 SVGEGT. Deletions cut 0 bases from V and 6 bases from J, with 12 bases between. The CDR3 DNA is TGTGCCAGCAGTTACTCGAGTACAGGGACCAATGAGCAGTTCTTC. It specifies CASSYSSTGTNEQFF.

The chain carries TRBV14 and TRBJ1-2; possible D gene TRBD1, 6 bases. CDR3 length: 17 residues. Germline CDR1 and CDR2: SGHDN and FVKESK. V was clipped by 1 base and J by 5 bases, with 20 bases between them. The CDR3 DNA is TGTGCCAGCAGCCAAGTGGCAGGGGCGATTGCCACTTATGGCTACACCTTC. Translated: CASSQVAGAIATYGYTF.

The CDR3 DNA reads as TGCGCCAGCAGTGATCGAGCGGGGGGCTTATACAATGAGCAGTTCTTC. Amino acids: CASSDRAGGLYNEQFF. The V call is TRBV10-2, the J call TRBJ2-1, with 9 bases aligning to TRBD2. CDR3 length equals 16 residues. J was trimmed by 4 bases and V by 3 bases; bases with no gene match: 7. Germline assignment: CDR1 WSHSY and CDR2 SAAADI.

This clonotype appeared a few times. The J gene is TRBJ2-3, the V gene TRBV4-2, with a tentative D call TRBD2 (5 bases). The ends were cut back, 1 base at V and 6 bases at J, with 5 bases in the middle. Germline V lookup: CDR1 LGHNA, CDR2 YNFKEQ. CDR3 length: 12 residues. The CDR3 DNA sequence: TGTGCCAGCAGCCAAGCGGGGGATACGCAGTATTTT. Translated: CASSQAGDTQYF.

The CDR3 region has the DNA TGTGCCATCAGTGAGTCCACCGGGAGGGCCGGGAATGAGCAGTTCTTC. It codes for CAISESTGRAGNEQFF. The chain combines TRBV10-3 with TRBJ2-1, with 8 bases identical to TRBD2. Germline assignment: CDR1 ENHRY and CDR2 SYGVKD. The CDR3 is 16 residues long. The trim removed 0 bases at V and 7 bases at J, leaving 8 bases unmatched.

This sequence joins TRBV15 and TRBJ1-5, with TRBD1 matching 9 bases. Per germline, CDR1 LNHNV and CDR2 YYDKDF (reference sequence). V lost 1 base and J lost 2; bases outside the gene matches: 3. The CDR3 is 16 residues long. For the CDR3, the DNA is TGTGCCACCAGCAGAGGAAGGACAGGGGGCAATCAGCCCCAGCATTTT. Encoded protein: CATSRGRTGGNQPQHF. Together with reference TRBV15 and TRBJ1-5, the CDR3 gives the full variable domain: DAMVIQNPRYQVTQFGKPVTLSCSQTLNHNVMYWYQQKSSQAPKLLFHYYDKDFNNEADTPDNFQSRRPNTSFCFLDIRSPGLGDTAMYLCATSRGRTGGNQPQHFGDGTRLSIL.